This T cell receptor (beta chain) stems from a study of blood T cell repertoires in COVID-19. Some clones are missing from TCRdb's copy, which holds only in-frame ones; the method was immunoSEQ multiplex PCR. The sample has 150,000 to 200,000 clones, about 90% seen once. This CDR3 spans 15 amino acids. V shed 4 bases and J 2 bases; nucleotides not matched to a gene: 7. Germline V gives CDR1 SGHDN, CDR2 FVKESK. This clone was counted once. Sequencing was performed on peripheral blood. The sequence was obtained from a man between 25 and 39 years old with COVID-19, enrolled during active disease. This chain uses TRBV14 with TRBJ2-7; 8 nucleotides align to TRBD1. The CDR3 DNA reads as TGTGCCAGCAGCCTAAGTGGGACAGGAGCCTACGAGCAGTACTTC. Amino acids: CASSLSGTGAYEQYF.